Presented here are 23 T cell receptor beta chains from one specimen sequenced in a study of OX40 agonist ivuxolimab in advanced cancers. Profiling relied on immunoSEQ multiplex PCR, and the TCRdb table lists in-frame clones only, not all of them. Of fewer than 25,000 clones in the sample, more than 65% were seen once. Sequencing was performed on CD4+ or CD8+ T cells sorted from blood, taken in a trial of the OX40 agonist ivuxolimab. These receptors were taken from an adult with an advanced solid tumor such as melanoma, head and neck, liver or kidney cancer.

This clone was detected once. The chain uses TRBV19 and TRBJ1-2, with TRBD1 as a possible D gene (5 bases). The germline CDR1 and CDR2 sequences are LNHDA and SQIVND (reference sequence). Trimming took 6 bases from V and 0 from J, leaving 11 bases between them. The CDR3 has 14 amino acids. The CDR3 is CASRVTDTNYGYTF. The CDR3 nucleotides read TGTGCCAGTAGGGTGACAGATACTAACTATGGCTACACCTTC. Drawing the rest from reference TRBV19 and TRBJ1-2, the complete variable domain is DGGITQSPKYLFRKEGQNVTLSCEQNLNHDAMYWYRQDPGQGLRLIYYSQIVNDFQKGDIAEGYSVSREKKESFPLTVTSAQKNPTAFYLCASRVTDTNYGYTFGSGTRLTVV.

The genes are TRBV10-2 and TRBJ2-1; no clear D. V lost 2 bases and J lost 0, with 11 bases in between. The CDR3 loop spans 16 amino acids. The germline CDR1 and CDR2 sequences are WSHSY and SAAADI. The CDR3 sequence: CASSESSGSSYNEQFF. For the CDR3, the DNA is TGCGCCAGCAGTGAGAGTTCCGGAAGCTCCTACAATGAGCAGTTCTTC.

The V call is TRBV4-1, the J call TRBJ1-2, with TRBD1 identical over 7 bases. There are 15 residues in the CDR3. With 0 bases clipped from V and 8 bases from J, the junction kept 9 bases outside the gene matches. Germline V gene lookup returns CDR1 MGHRA and CDR2 YSYEKL. In DNA form, the CDR3 reads TGCGCCAGCAGCCAAGAGCGGACCACAGGGGACGGCTACACCTTC. Amino acid sequence: CASSQERTTGDGYTF.

The J gene is TRBJ2-7, the V gene TRBV2, with no clear D. CDR3 length: 15 residues. Trimming removed 2 bases from V and 2 bases from J, with 13 bases in between. Germline lookup yields CDR1 SNHLY and CDR2 FYNNEI. CDR3 DNA sequence: TGTGCCAGCAGTGAAAGTCAGGTACGGACCTACGAGCAGTACTTC. Translated: CASSESQVRTYEQYF.

V is TRBV9 and J is TRBJ2-1; D possibly corresponds to TRBD1 (6 bases). Germline lookup yields CDR1 SGDLS and CDR2 YYNGEE. There are 12 residues in the CDR3. V was pared by 3 bases and J by 6 bases, with 7 bases between. The CDR3 here is CASSGRGNEQFF. The CDR3 DNA reads TGTGCCAGCAGCGGCAGGGGCAATGAGCAGTTCTTC. Drawing the rest from reference TRBV9 and TRBJ2-1, the complete variable domain is DSGVTQTPKHLITATGQRVTLRCSPRSGDLSVYWYQQSLDQGLQFLIQYYNGEERAKGNILERFSAQQFPDLHSELNLSSLELGDSALYFCASSGRGNEQFFGPGTRLTVL.

The V gene is TRBV7-9, the J gene TRBJ2-7, with 12 nucleotides matching TRBD2. The CDR3 runs 15 residues. The germline gives CDR1 SEHNR, CDR2 FQNEAQ (reference sequence). With V trimmed by 3 bases and J by 2 bases, 2 bases remained unmatched. As DNA, the CDR3 is TGTGCCAGCAGCTTGACTAGCGGGGGTCCCTACGAGCAGTACTTC. It specifies CASSLTSGGPYEQYF.

The V call is TRBV7-9, the J call TRBJ2-5; D perhaps matches TRBD1 (7 bases). Germline V gene data show CDR1 as SEHNR and CDR2 as FQNEAQ (reference sequence). Trimming shortened V by 3 bases and J by 5 bases, and 25 bases separated the two germline ends. There are 18 residues in the CDR3. The CDR3 here is CASSLPEGAGRFGETQYF. CDR3 nucleotide sequence: TGTGCCAGCAGCTTGCCGGAGGGGGCCGGCAGATTCGGGGAGACCCAGTACTTC.

The gene calls are TRBV7-8 and TRBJ2-5; TRBD1 might be the D (5 bases). The J call may not be correct, given that the DNA end is closer to TRBJ2-7. CDR1 and CDR2 from the germline V gene are SGHVS and FQNEAQ. The CDR3 is 14 amino acids. Written as DNA, the CDR3 is TGTGCCAGCAGCTTAGCGGTGACAGCCTACGAGCAGTACTTC. Protein: CASSLAVTAYEQYF.

The V call is TRBV27, the J call TRBJ1-2; the D is unclear. In germline, CDR1 is MNHEY, CDR2 SMNVEV (reference sequence). V lost 3 bases to trimming and J lost 4 bases, with 9 bases between them. The CDR3 is made up of 13 amino acids. The CDR3 is CASSLSPTYGYTF. The CDR3 DNA reads as TGTGCCAGCAGTTTGAGCCCGACCTATGGCTACACCTTC.

J is TRBJ2-2 and V is TRBV30, with unresolved D. CDR3 length: 12 residues. Germline loops: CDR1 GTSNPN, CDR2 SVGIG (reference sequence). V was shortened by 3 bases and J by 3 bases, with 5 bases between the two germline ends. The CDR3 bases are TGTGCCTGGAGGAAAGACACCGGGGAGCTGTTTTTT. Its translation is CAWRKDTGELFF.

This sequence joins TRBV6-5 and TRBJ2-2, with D maybe TRBD1 (5 bases). Per the germline V gene, CDR1 is MNHEY and CDR2 is SVGAGI. This CDR3 is built from 14 residues. V was pared by 8 bases and J by 0 bases, with 10 bases between. The CDR3 DNA is TGTGCCAGCTCGGTGACAGCGAACACCGGGGAGCTGTTTTTT. Its protein product is CASSVTANTGELFF.

The gene calls are TRBV29-1 and TRBJ2-2; perhaps TRBD2 as D (5 bases). Germline V gives CDR1 SQVTM, CDR2 ANQGSEA. Trimming took off 0 bases at V and 3 bases at J, with 8 bases between the two ends. The CDR3 sequence is 14 residues long. This chain's CDR3 is CSVEDAADTGELFF. CDR3 coding DNA: TGCAGCGTTGAAGATGCAGCGGACACCGGGGAGCTGTTTTTT.

This clone has only one observation. The V gene is TRBV6-5, the J gene TRBJ1-1; D is possibly TRBD1 (5 bases). V was trimmed by 8 bases and J by 5 bases, leaving 12 bases between them. Germline V lookup: CDR1 MNHEY, CDR2 SVGAGI. This CDR3 comprises 12 residues. The CDR3 nucleotides are TGTGCCAGCTCATTAAGGGGAACTGAAGCTTTCTTT. This translates into CASSLRGTEAFF.

J is TRBJ1-2 and V is TRBV7-2; D gene unclear. The germline V gene has CDR1 SGHTA and CDR2 FQGNSA. Trimming pared 4 bases from V and 0 bases from J, leaving 3 bases between. The length of the CDR3 is 12 residues. CDR3 DNA: TGTGCCAGCAGCTCCACTAACTATGGCTACACCTTC. Translation: CASSSTNYGYTF.

The V call is TRBV5-8, the J call TRBJ1-5, with 7 bases aligning to TRBD1. Trimming removed 7 bases from V and 6 bases from J; junction bases left unmatched: 10. CDR3 size: 14 residues. Germline CDR1 is SGHTS and CDR2 is YDEGEE. The DNA of the CDR3 is TGTGCCAGCGTTCCCGAGGGGGCAGCTCAGCCCCAGCATTTT. Translating it yields CASVPEGAAQPQHF.

The chain couples TRBV30 to TRBJ2-5; D is perhaps TRBD1 (6 bases). V shed 2 bases and J shed 1 base, with 17 bases lying between them. The CDR3 is made up of 16 amino acids. Germline V gene lookup returns CDR1 GTSNPN and CDR2 SVGIG (reference sequence). The CDR3 region is CAWSYGRGGPQETQYF. The CDR3 nucleotides read TGTGCCTGGAGTTACGGCAGGGGCGGCCCCCAAGAGACCCAGTACTTC.

The rearrangement joins TRBV5-6 to TRBJ2-5, with TRBD2 as a possible D gene (6 bases). The assigned J gene may be wrong: the sequence end matches TRBJ2-7 better. The CDR3 runs 12 residues. Germline values: CDR1 SGHDT, CDR2 YYEEEE. CDR3 loop: CASSPGLYEQYF. CDR3 DNA sequence: TGTGCCAGCAGCCCGGGACTCTACGAGCAGTACTTC.

This clone came up once. The J gene is TRBJ2-3, the V gene TRBV13, with 8 nucleotides matching TRBD1. Trimming cost V 5 bases and J 3 bases; bases outside gene matches: 16. CDR3 length: 18 residues. CDR1 is PRHDT, CDR2 FYEKMQ, per germline (reference sequence). The CDR3: CASSEETFRGRTTDTQYF. The CDR3 nucleotides read TGTGCCAGCAGCGAGGAGACCTTCAGGGGGCGGACGACAGATACGCAGTATTTT.

The chain has TRBV13 and TRBJ2-3; weak D call: TRBD2 (7 bases). The CDR3 contains 15 residues. The germline V and J ends were trimmed by 1 base and 2 bases, with 10 bases remaining between them. The germline CDR1 and CDR2 sequences are PRHDT and FYEKMQ (reference sequence). The chain's CDR3 is CASSLVAGATDTQYF. CDR3 DNA sequence: TGTGCCAGCAGCTTAGTTGCGGGGGCCACAGATACGCAGTATTTT.

The chain has TRBV2 and TRBJ2-5; D uncertain. Trimming left V 10 bases short and J 2 bases short, with 11 bases between. The CDR3 covers 12 residues. CDR1 and CDR2 from the germline V gene are SNHLY and FYNNEI. The CDR3 region has the DNA TGTGCCACAACGGGCCTTCAAGAGACCCAGTACTTC. Protein product: CATTGLQETQYF.

The chain employs TRBV15 and TRBJ2-3; TRBD1 might be the D (5 bases). Per the germline V gene, CDR1 is LNHNV and CDR2 is YYDKDF (reference sequence). The CDR3 totals 17 residues. V was pared by 0 bases and J by 2 bases, with 15 bases between. This chain's CDR3 is CATSRDLGPIYTDTQYF. DNA for the CDR3: TGTGCCACCAGCAGAGATTTGGGGCCCATTTACACAGATACGCAGTATTTT.

The chain has TRBV11-1 and TRBJ2-1; TRBD2 matches at 11 bases. The CDR3 is 15 residues long. Trimming removed 5 bases from V and 5 bases from J; junction bases left unmatched: 5. Looked up from germline, CDR1 is SGHAT and CDR2 is FQDESV (reference sequence). CDR3 loop: CASSQGLAADNEQFF. The CDR3 DNA reads as TGTGCCAGCAGCCAGGGACTAGCGGCAGACAATGAGCAGTTCTTC.

The chain carries TRBV5-8 and TRBJ2-7; D is undetermined. The CDR3 has 15 amino acids. Germline V CDR1 and CDR2: SGHTS, YDEGEE. V shed 0 bases and J shed 2 bases, with 12 bases lying between them. The CDR3 region has the DNA TGTGCCAGCAGCTTGGCCTTCGACCGAGCCTACGAGCAGTACTTC. The encoded protein is CASSLAFDRAYEQYF.